This T cell receptor (beta chain) was sequenced during a study of technical replicates of blood from a handful of donors. CDR1 and CDR2 (germline): ENHRY, SYGVKD. The length of the CDR3 is 17 residues. The V gene lost 0 bases and the J gene lost 3 bases, with 18 bases spanning the gap. The assay was immunoSEQ multiplex PCR, and TCRdb's table has in-frame clones only and misses some. The sample holds 72,000 or so clones, approximately 94% seen once. Specimen: T cells isolated from PBMCs. The sequence derives from a human donor in good health. The J gene is TRBJ2-7, the V gene TRBV10-3; tentatively, D is TRBD2 (7 bases). CDR3 sequence (DNA): TGTGCCATCAGTGAGTCGAGTTTGGGAGGGGGACACTACGAGCAGTACTTC. This codes for CAISESSLGGGHYEQYF.